The 27 T cell receptor beta chains below come from one sample, sequenced in a study of control samples from healthy donors and cancer patients (dated by TCRdb to about 2020). To prepare the library, the immunoSEQ multiplex PCR assay was applied. As stored in TCRdb, this immuneACCESS dataset retains in-frame rearrangements with V and J assigned. A fraction of the clones does not appear; measured against another copy, unresolved V genes explain less than half of the discrepancy, and the remainder lacks a known reason. The sample table shows 130,000 or so clones, and over 80% are seen once. The ten largest clonotypes hold over 2% of the sample. Sequenced: blood. Receptors originate from a woman aged 45-65 years in good health.

This clone was seen only once. This chain connects TRBV6-5 to TRBJ2-2, with TRBD1 matching over 10 bases. Germline CDR1 and CDR2: MNHEY and SVGAGI. The CDR3 spans 14 residues. J lost 6 bases, V lost 2 bases, and 0 bases had no gene match. The CDR3 protein is CASSYGQGAGELFF. The CDR3 nucleotides are TGTGCCAGCAGTTACGGACAGGGGGCCGGGGAGCTGTTTTTT.

CDR3 sequence (DNA): TGTGCCATCAGTGCTTATTTGTCCGGACAGACCTATGGCTACACCTTC. Amino acids: CAISAYLSGQTYGYTF. The chain has TRBV10-3 and TRBJ1-2; a weak D match, TRBD1 (6 bases). The CDR3 is 16 residues long. Germline values: CDR1 ENHRY, CDR2 SYGVKD. V lost 4 bases, J lost 4 bases, and 19 bases lay in between.

The chain joins TRBV3-1 (or the pseudogene TRBV3-2) to TRBJ2-7; 9 bases fit TRBD2. The trim removed 0 bases at V and 4 bases at J, leaving 4 bases unmatched. The CDR3 totals 15 residues. Germline V gene sequence: CDR1 LGHDT, CDR2 YNNKEL (reference sequence). The CDR3 sequence: CASSQDILAGYEQYF. In DNA, the CDR3 is TGTGCCAGCAGCCAAGATATCCTAGCGGGGTACGAGCAGTACTTC.

This clone is classed as medium-sized. The rearrangement uses TRBV7-2 and TRBJ2-7; a weak D match, TRBD1 (5 bases). Trimming cost V 1 base and J 5 bases, with 15 bases left between them. Germline CDR1 SGHTA, CDR2 FQGNSA. The CDR3 contains 15 residues. CDR3 bases: TGTGCCAGCAGCTTAGTTAGCAGGGCTCAGGACGAGCAGTACTTC. Translating it yields CASSLVSRAQDEQYF.

The chain combines TRBV7-9 with TRBJ1-1; 10 bases are shared with TRBD1. V shed 4 bases, J shed 2 bases, and the junction held 4 bases outside the gene matches. The CDR3 runs to 15 residues. The germline V gene encodes CDR1 SEHNR and CDR2 FQNEAQ (reference sequence). The CDR3 loop reads CASSWGTGANTEAFF. DNA for the CDR3: TGTGCCAGCAGCTGGGGGACAGGGGCAAACACTGAAGCTTTCTTT.

The V call is TRBV9, the J call TRBJ1-4; 8 bases align to TRBD1. This CDR3 contains 17 residues. The V gene's germline CDR1 is SGDLS and CDR2 YYNGEE. V gave up 0 bases and J gave up 8 bases; unmatched junction bases: 12. In DNA, the CDR3 is TGTGCCAGCAGCGTAGATCCGCCTGGGACAGGTCTCGAAAAACTGTTTTTT. The encoded protein is CASSVDPPGTGLEKLFF.

The chain is built from TRBV9 and TRBJ2-1, with D hard to call. Germline V gene data show CDR1 as SGDLS and CDR2 as YYNGEE. Trimming removed 3 bases at V and 4 bases at J, with 8 bases between. This CDR3 has 13 residues. CDR3 nucleotide sequence: TGTGCCAGCAGCGCGTCTATTTACAATGAGCAGTTCTTC. Translating gives CASSASIYNEQFF.

This chain uses TRBV4-1 with TRBJ1-1; D remains unclear. Germline V gene sequence: CDR1 MGHRA, CDR2 YSYEKL. Trimming cost V 1 base and J 4 bases, with 7 bases left between them. The CDR3 runs to 13 residues. CDR3 protein: CASSQALRTEAFF. The CDR3 region has the DNA TGCGCCAGCAGCCAAGCGTTACGCACTGAAGCTTTCTTT.

The chain joins TRBV28 to TRBJ2-7, with TRBD2 matching 10 bases. The CDR3 runs 15 residues. In germline, CDR1 is MDHEN, CDR2 SYDVKM. The ends lost 6 bases at V and 0 bases at J; junction bases unmatched: 5. The CDR3 coding sequence is TGTGCCAGCAGCTCTACTAGCGGGAACTCCTACGAGCAGTACTTC. Translated, it gives CASSSTSGNSYEQYF.

This clone showed up just once. CDR3 DNA sequence: TGCGCCAGCAGCCCTAGTCAGGGTCAAAGAGATACGCAGTATTTT. Its protein product is CASSPSQGQRDTQYF. The rearrangement uses TRBV5-1 and TRBJ2-3; D is perhaps TRBD1 (5 bases). Germline V gene lookup returns CDR1 SGHRS and CDR2 YFSETQ. CDR3 size: 15 residues. Trimming left V 4 bases short and J 5 bases short, with 17 bases between.

V is TRBV19 and J is TRBJ1-2, with 8 positions matching TRBD1. The CDR3 loop spans 11 amino acids. Looked up from germline, CDR1 is LNHDA and CDR2 is SQIVND (reference sequence). The V segment lost 10 bases and the J segment 8 bases; nucleotides outside the gene matches: 6. The CDR3 DNA is TGTGCCACCCTGACAGGGGTGGGCTACACCTTC. Protein product: CATLTGVGYTF.

This clone was found once. The gene calls are TRBV11-1 and TRBJ2-2, with no clear D. Deletions cut 1 base from V and 6 bases from J, with 6 bases between. This CDR3 region has 13 residues. Germline V CDR1 and CDR2: SGHAT, FQDESV (reference sequence). The CDR3 protein is CASSLGGAGELFF. CDR3 bases: TGTGCCAGCAGCTTAGGAGGTGCCGGGGAGCTGTTTTTT. The variable domain in full, with the rest retrieved from reference TRBV11-1 and TRBJ2-2, is EAEVAQSPRYKITEKSQAVAFWCDPISGHATLYWYRQILGQGPELLVQFQDESVVDDSQLPKDRFSAERLKGVDSTLKIQPAELGDSAMYLCASSLGGAGELFFGEGSRLTVL.

The V call is TRBV6-5, the J call TRBJ1-1; no reliable D call. The V and J ends lost 3 bases and 0 bases respectively, with 5 bases between them. The CDR3 sequence is 13 residues long. From germline, CDR1 is MNHEY and CDR2 SVGAGI. DNA for the CDR3: TGTGCCAGCAGTTATAAGATGAACACTGAAGCTTTCTTT. This encodes CASSYKMNTEAFF.

The chain uses TRBV10-3 and TRBJ1-1; D is unresolved. The CDR3 covers 18 residues. V gave up 0 bases and J gave up 1 base, with 18 bases separating them. Per the germline V gene, CDR1 is ENHRY and CDR2 is SYGVKD. CDR3 residues: CAISESQLHNPENTEAFF. The CDR3 DNA reads TGTGCCATCAGTGAGTCCCAGCTACACAATCCGGAGAACACTGAAGCTTTCTTT.

This chain connects TRBV24-1 to TRBJ1-1, with D perhaps matching TRBD1 (5 bases). Deletions cut 4 bases from V and 1 base from J, with 18 bases between. CDR1 is KGHDR and CDR2 is SFDVKD in the germline V gene. The CDR3 totals 17 residues. In DNA form, the CDR3 reads TGTGCCACCAGTGAGGTAAATAGTGAGGGGTCGAACACTGAAGCTTTCTTT. It codes for CATSEVNSEGSNTEAFF.

This chain links TRBV3-1 (or the pseudogene TRBV3-2) with TRBJ2-7; 9 nucleotides match TRBD2. V shed 3 bases and J 3 bases; nucleotides not matched to a gene: 6. The germline gives CDR1 LGHDT, CDR2 YNNKEL (reference sequence). The CDR3 totals 15 residues. CDR3 region: CASSHKGLAIYEQYF. CDR3 sequence (DNA): TGTGCCAGCAGCCATAAAGGACTAGCGATCTACGAGCAGTACTTC.

This clone has a single count. The J gene is TRBJ2-1, the V gene TRBV28; the match to TRBD2 covers 10 bases. Germline V CDR1 and CDR2: MDHEN, SYDVKM. There are 15 residues in the CDR3. Trimming at V came to 2 bases and at J to 7 bases, leaving 5 bases not matched to a gene. The CDR3 loop reads CASSLASGRVNEQFF. The CDR3 region has the DNA TGTGCCAGCAGTTTAGCCAGCGGGAGGGTAAATGAGCAGTTCTTC.

This chain joins TRBV5-4 and TRBJ2-2, with D hard to call. The CDR3 covers 16 residues. Looked up from germline, CDR1 is SGHNT and CDR2 is YYREEE (reference sequence). V was trimmed by 3 bases and J by 4 bases, leaving 16 bases between them. The CDR3 nucleotides are TGTGCCAGCAGCTCGGGCGGTGGCATACCCACCGGGGAGCTGTTTTTT. Protein sequence: CASSSGGGIPTGELFF.

This rearrangement joins TRBV25-1 to TRBJ1-5; 7 bases agree with TRBD1. Trimming took 6 bases from V and 7 from J; bases not matched to a gene: 6. The CDR3 has 13 amino acids. CDR1 is MGHDK, CDR2 SYGVNS, per germline. Written as DNA, the CDR3 is TGTGCCAGCAGCGACAGGGATAGACAGCCCCAGCATTTT. Translated: CASSDRDRQPQHF.

The CDR3 DNA sequence: TGTGCCTGGAGTTGGGACATATACACCGGGGAGCTGTTTTTT. Amino acid sequence: CAWSWDIYTGELFF. The V and J genes are TRBV30 and TRBJ2-2; the D gene is possibly TRBD1 (6 bases). This CDR3 has 14 amino acids. Trimming removed 2 bases at V and 3 bases at J, with 10 bases between. Germline V gene data show CDR1 as GTSNPN and CDR2 as SVGIG (reference sequence).

V usage is TRBV9 and J usage is TRBJ1-2, with D possibly being TRBD1 (6 bases). The ends were cut back, 3 bases at V and 3 bases at J, with 15 bases in the middle. From germline, CDR1 is SGDLS and CDR2 YYNGEE. CDR3 length equals 15 residues. The DNA of the CDR3 is TGTGCCAGCAGCGGTCAAGGGACACCAGACTATGGCTACACCTTC. Protein product: CASSGQGTPDYGYTF.

J is TRBJ2-2 and V is TRBV7-2; TRBD2 matches 7 bases. Losses at the gene ends were 2 bases for V and 0 bases for J; bases not matched to a gene: 6. This CDR3 is 17 amino acids long. Germline V gene sequence: CDR1 SGHTA, CDR2 FQGNSA. CDR3 sequence (DNA): TGTGCCAGCAGCTTAATGGGACTACAGTCGAACACCGGGGAGCTGTTTTTT. Translating gives CASSLMGLQSNTGELFF.

The chain couples TRBV5-1 to TRBJ2-7; no reliable D call. V was pared by 0 bases and J by 3 bases, with 10 bases between. The CDR3 covers 14 residues. The germline V gene has CDR1 SGHRS and CDR2 YFSETQ. The CDR3 DNA follows: TGCGCCAGCAGCTTGGTCTTAGGCAACTACGAGCAGTACTTC. Protein product: CASSLVLGNYEQYF.

This clone has ten or more counts. The chain carries TRBV11-3 and TRBJ2-2; no clear D. V lost 0 bases to trimming and J lost 5 bases, with 4 bases between them. The CDR3 extends over 13 amino acids. CDR1 and CDR2 (germline): SGHNT, YENEEA. The CDR3 sequence is CASSLDPTGELFF. The CDR3 nucleotides read TGTGCCAGCAGCTTAGACCCTACCGGGGAGCTGTTTTTT.

The chain uses TRBV11-2 and TRBJ1-4; no clear D. Germline-derived CDR1 and CDR2 are SGHAT and FQNNGV. The CDR3 is 13 residues long. V was clipped by 2 bases and J by 7 bases, with 8 bases between them. Here the CDR3 reads CASSLSLAEKLFF. In DNA form, the CDR3 reads TGTGCCAGCAGCTTATCTTTGGCTGAAAAACTGTTTTTT.

The chain links TRBV24-1 to TRBJ2-3; 10 nucleotides agree with TRBD2. The CDR3 has 16 residues. With V trimmed by 5 bases and J by 0 bases, 4 bases remained unmatched. The germline V gene encodes CDR1 KGHDR and CDR2 SFDVKD. In DNA, the CDR3 is TGTGCCACCAGTGTCCCTAGCGGGGGAAGCACAGATACGCAGTATTTT. Protein sequence: CATSVPSGGSTDTQYF.

The genes are TRBV10-3 and TRBJ1-4; D remains ambiguous. V dropped 2 bases and J dropped 6 bases, with 10 bases sitting between them. The CDR3 is 14 residues long. CDR1 ENHRY and CDR2 SYGVKD come from the germline V gene. CDR3 DNA: TGTGCCATCAGTGAGATAGACTCTGATGAAAAACTGTTTTTT. Protein product: CAISEIDSDEKLFF.